This entry lists 23 T cell receptor beta chains sequenced from one sample in a study of control samples from healthy donors and cancer patients. TCRdb's table, derived via immunoSEQ multiplex PCR, lists solely in-frame clones and lacks some. The top ten hold about 9.3% of the sample, which has 150,000 to 200,000 clones, 90% to 95% seen once. The sample consisted of blood. The receptors originated from a woman aged 40 to 50 in good health.

The J gene is TRBJ2-3, the V gene TRBV7-8; TRBD2 aligns across 12 bases. With 7 bases clipped from V and 5 bases from J, the junction kept 7 bases outside the gene matches. The CDR3 runs to 15 residues. Germline V CDR1 and CDR2: SGHVS, FQNEAQ. The CDR3 sequence is CASIRLAGVGDTQYF. CDR3 in DNA: TGTGCCAGCATCAGACTAGCGGGGGTCGGAGATACGCAGTATTTT.

J is TRBJ1-2 and V is TRBV27; D is possibly TRBD1 (5 bases). Trimming stripped 6 bases from V and 2 bases from J, with 10 bases between. The CDR3 spans 13 residues. Germline assignment: CDR1 MNHEY and CDR2 SMNVEV (reference sequence). CDR3 protein: CASSLDRNYGYTF. The CDR3 DNA sequence: TGTGCCAGCAGCCTAGACAGAAACTATGGCTACACCTTC.

The chain employs TRBV24-1 and TRBJ2-7; D may be TRBD1 (5 bases). Germline values: CDR1 KGHDR, CDR2 SFDVKD. Deletions cut 0 bases from V and 9 bases from J, with 11 bases between. The CDR3 covers 13 residues. CDR3 in amino acids: CATSDLFQGRQYF. CDR3 coding DNA: TGTGCCACCAGTGATTTGTTCCAGGGAAGGCAGTACTTC.

This CDR3 reads CASSQDQGPGELFF. As DNA, the CDR3 is TGCGCCAGCAGCCAAGATCAGGGGCCCGGGGAGCTGTTTTTT. The chain uses TRBV4-3 and TRBJ2-2; tentatively, D is TRBD1 (6 bases). CDR1 is LGHNA and CDR2 is YSLEER in the germline V gene. Trimming removed 0 bases at V and 6 bases at J, with 8 bases between. The CDR3 consists of 14 residues.

The V and J genes are TRBV7-2 and TRBJ1-2; D uncertain. The CDR3 runs to 14 residues. V lost 1 base and J lost 9, with 15 bases in between. CDR1 SGHTA and CDR2 FQGNSA come from the germline V gene. CDR3 sequence reads: CASSLEGREFSYTF. In nucleotides, the CDR3 is TGTGCCAGCAGCTTAGAGGGTCGCGAATTTAGCTACACCTTC.

The J gene is TRBJ2-5, the V gene TRBV5-4; the D gene is possibly TRBD2 (6 bases). This CDR3 contains 14 residues. The germline CDR1 and CDR2 sequences are SGHNT and YYREEE (reference sequence). V lost 0 bases and J 4 bases, leaving 10 bases between the germline ends. CDR3 in amino acids: CASSLAGGRETQYF. In DNA, the CDR3 is TGTGCCAGCAGCTTGGCCGGGGGTCGAGAGACCCAGTACTTC.

The V gene is TRBV7-8, the J gene TRBJ1-5, with no clear D. The CDR3 runs 15 residues. Trimming shortened V by 2 bases and J by 7 bases, and 15 bases separated the two germline ends. The germline CDR1 and CDR2 sequences are SGHVS and FQNEAQ. This chain's CDR3 is CASSLRPGGGQPQHF. DNA of the CDR3: TGTGCCAGCAGCTTAAGACCGGGCGGTGGACAGCCCCAGCATTTT.

A single count supports this clone. The chain employs TRBV14 and TRBJ1-2; possibly TRBD1 for D (6 bases). V lost 1 base and J lost 3, with 15 bases in between. The CDR3 runs 16 residues. Germline V gives CDR1 SGHDN, CDR2 FVKESK. The CDR3 coding sequence is TGTGCCAGCAGCCAAGCTTGGGGGCGACGGCACTATGGCTACACCTTC. Its translation: CASSQAWGRRHYGYTF.

The V and J genes are TRBV12-3 or TRBV12-4 and TRBJ1-5; D perhaps matches TRBD1 (6 bases). This CDR3 contains 13 residues. V was clipped by 3 bases and J by 6 bases, with 9 bases between them. The CDR3 protein is CASSLGRGQPQHF. CDR3 sequence (DNA): TGTGCCAGCAGTTTGGGCAGGGGTCAGCCCCAGCATTTT.

This rearrangement joins TRBV9 to TRBJ2-3; TRBD1 matches at 9 bases. Germline V gene data show CDR1 as SGDLS and CDR2 as YYNGEE. V was pared by 0 bases and J by 1 base, with 0 bases of the junction left unmatched. This CDR3 is built from 15 residues. The CDR3 sequence: CASSVDRGRTDTQYF. The DNA of the CDR3 is TGTGCCAGCAGCGTAGACAGGGGGCGCACAGATACGCAGTATTTT.

CDR3 in amino acids: CASSLDSSNQPQHF. In nucleotides, the CDR3 is TGCGCCAGCAGCTTGGACAGTAGCAATCAGCCCCAGCATTTT. The gene calls are TRBV5-1 and TRBJ1-5, with D unclear. The CDR3 extends over 14 amino acids. Germline CDR1 and CDR2: SGHRS and YFSETQ. The V and J ends lost 0 bases and 0 bases respectively, with 4 bases between them.

The gene calls are TRBV27 and TRBJ1-1, with a tentative D call TRBD1 (6 bases). V lost 4 bases and J 0 bases, leaving 18 bases between the germline ends. Germline V gene data show CDR1 as MNHEY and CDR2 as SMNVEV (reference sequence). The CDR3 is 17 residues long. CDR3 coding DNA: TGTGCCAGCAGTTCCCGGAGGGGGGGCCGGATGAACACTGAAGCTTTCTTT. It encodes CASSSRRGGRMNTEAFF.

In regard to this clone: A far larger clone is a single base away, which makes a read error likely. V gene TRBV27 combines with J gene TRBJ1-2; no clear D. The CDR3 consists of 13 residues. In germline, CDR1 is MNHEY, CDR2 SMNVEV (reference sequence). The V and J ends lost 2 bases and 6 bases respectively, with 10 bases between them. The CDR3 nucleotides are TGTGCCAGCAGTTTAGCGTTTTCGGATGGCTACACCTTC. Its protein is CASSLAFSDGYTF.

This CDR3 reads CASSGVTGSNGYTF. CDR3 coding DNA: TGTGCCAGCAGCGGGGTCACAGGGTCAAATGGCTACACCTTC. V usage is TRBV5-4 and J usage is TRBJ1-2; possible D gene TRBD1, 6 bases. The CDR3 has 14 residues. Trimming pared 4 bases from V and 6 bases from J, leaving 16 bases between. Looked up from germline, CDR1 is SGHNT and CDR2 is YYREEE (reference sequence).

Written as DNA, the CDR3 is TGTGCCAGCAGTTTAGGGGGTTCCGATACGCAGTATTTT. Its translation: CASSLGGSDTQYF. V and J are TRBV12-3 or TRBV12-4 and TRBJ2-3; D is unresolved. This CDR3 contains 13 residues. With 1 base removed from V and 6 bases from J, the gap between germline ends came to 8 bases.

The chain employs TRBV7-9 and TRBJ2-7, with a tentative D call TRBD1 (6 bases). Germline CDR1 reads SEHNR; CDR2 reads FQNEAQ (reference sequence). Trimming shortened V by 2 bases and J by 0 bases, and 14 bases separated the two germline ends. The CDR3 length is 16 residues. The CDR3 DNA follows: TGTGCCAGCAGCTTACCCAGGGGTCCCAGCTCCTACGAGCAGTACTTC. This gives the protein CASSLPRGPSSYEQYF. The whole variable domain, filled in from reference TRBV7-9 and TRBJ2-7, reads DTGVSQNPRHKITKRGQNVTFRCDPISEHNRLYWYRQTLGQGPEFLTYFQNEAQLEKSRLLSDRFSAERPKGSFSTLEIQRTEQGDSAMYLCASSLPRGPSSYEQYFGPGTRLTVT.

The V and J genes are TRBV6-5 and TRBJ1-1, with D possibly being TRBD1 (5 bases). V lost 5 bases and J 3 bases, leaving 16 bases between the germline ends. Germline V gene data show CDR1 as MNHEY and CDR2 as SVGAGI. The CDR3 is 15 amino acids. The CDR3 nucleotides are TGTGCCAGCAGTCACGGACACCTAGGGGACACTGAAGCTTTCTTT. Translating it yields CASSHGHLGDTEAFF.

This clone showed up just once. The junction departs from germline at one end; a sequencing error may be responsible. This chain uses TRBV11-2 with TRBJ1-3, with a weak D call TRBD1 (5 bases). Germline loops: CDR1 SGHAT, CDR2 FQNNGV. The CDR3 contains 15 residues. CDR3 sequence (DNA): TGTGCCAGCAGTTTAGGCTGGGGCGGAGGAAACACCATATATTTT. Protein sequence: CASSLGWGGGNTIYF.

This clone has a single count. The chain links TRBV12-3 or TRBV12-4 to TRBJ2-6; the match to TRBD1 covers 7 bases. J was trimmed by 12 bases and V by 8 bases; bases with no gene match: 7. CDR3 length equals 12 residues. CDR3 protein: CASRQGPGVLTF. CDR3 DNA: TGTGCCAGCCGACAGGGCCCGGGCGTCCTGACTTTC.

The chain has TRBV9 and TRBJ1-1, with D unresolved. Per germline, CDR1 SGDLS and CDR2 YYNGEE. V gave up 3 bases and J gave up 0 bases, with 18 bases separating them. This CDR3 spans 17 amino acids. CDR3 loop: CASSGDPLRRVNTEAFF. CDR3 DNA: TGTGCCAGCAGCGGAGACCCTCTAAGAAGGGTGAACACTGAAGCTTTCTTT. Looking up the rest from reference TRBV9 and TRBJ1-1 gives the full variable domain: DSGVTQTPKHLITATGQRVTLRCSPRSGDLSVYWYQQSLDQGLQFLIQYYNGEERAKGNILERFSAQQFPDLHSELNLSSLELGDSALYFCASSGDPLRRVNTEAFFGQGTRLTVV.

V usage is TRBV7-9 and J usage is TRBJ1-1; D may be TRBD1 (6 bases). The CDR3 spans 13 residues. Germline V gene data show CDR1 as SEHNR and CDR2 as FQNEAQ (reference sequence). Trimming shortened V by 7 bases and J by 1 base, and 10 bases separated the two germline ends. Here the CDR3 reads CASNLQGNTEAFF. In DNA form, the CDR3 reads TGTGCCAGCAACCTACAGGGGAACACTGAAGCTTTCTTT.

The V gene is TRBV9, the J gene TRBJ1-6; the D gene is possibly TRBD1 (6 bases). This CDR3 is 16 amino acids long. In germline, CDR1 is SGDLS, CDR2 YYNGEE. The ends were cut back, 3 bases at V and 2 bases at J, with 12 bases in the middle. The CDR3 loop reads CASSASGEAYNSPLHF. The CDR3 region has the DNA TGTGCCAGCAGCGCATCAGGGGAGGCCTATAATTCACCCCTCCACTTT.

This chain uses TRBV13 with TRBJ2-3; 7 nucleotides align to TRBD2. CDR1 and CDR2 (germline): PRHDT, FYEKMQ (reference sequence). CDR3 length: 14 residues. The junction had 8 bases not matched to a gene; V was cut back by 6 bases and J by 5 bases. The CDR3 DNA sequence: TGTGCCAGCAGGAGGGGCGGGAGTGGAGATACGCAGTATTTT. Amino acid sequence: CASRRGGSGDTQYF.